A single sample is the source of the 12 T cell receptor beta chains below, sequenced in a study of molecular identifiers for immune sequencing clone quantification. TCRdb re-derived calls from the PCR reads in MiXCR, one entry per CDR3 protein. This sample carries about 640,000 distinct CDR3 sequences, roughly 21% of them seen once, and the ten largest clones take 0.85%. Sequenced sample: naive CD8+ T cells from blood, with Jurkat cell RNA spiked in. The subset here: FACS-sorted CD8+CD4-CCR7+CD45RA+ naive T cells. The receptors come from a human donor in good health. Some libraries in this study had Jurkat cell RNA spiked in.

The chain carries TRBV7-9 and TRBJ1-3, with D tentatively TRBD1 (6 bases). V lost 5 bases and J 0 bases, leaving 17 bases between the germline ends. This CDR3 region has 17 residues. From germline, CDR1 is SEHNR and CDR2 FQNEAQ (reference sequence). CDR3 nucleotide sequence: TGTGCCAGCAGCCAATTGTGGACAGTACCCTCTGGAAACACCATATATTTT. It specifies CASSQLWTVPSGNTIYF. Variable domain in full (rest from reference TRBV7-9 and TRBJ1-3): DTGVSQNPRHKITKRGQNVTFRCDPISEHNRLYWYRQTLGQGPEFLTYFQNEAQLEKSRLLSDRFSAERPKGSFSTLEIQRTEQGDSAMYLCASSQLWTVPSGNTIYFGEGSWLTVV.

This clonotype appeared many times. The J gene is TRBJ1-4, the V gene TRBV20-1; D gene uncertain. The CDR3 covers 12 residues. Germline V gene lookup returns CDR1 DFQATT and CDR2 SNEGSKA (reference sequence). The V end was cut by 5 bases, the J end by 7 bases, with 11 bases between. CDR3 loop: CSALGLVEKLFF. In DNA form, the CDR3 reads TGCAGTGCTCTAGGGCTGGTTGAAAAACTGTTTTTT.

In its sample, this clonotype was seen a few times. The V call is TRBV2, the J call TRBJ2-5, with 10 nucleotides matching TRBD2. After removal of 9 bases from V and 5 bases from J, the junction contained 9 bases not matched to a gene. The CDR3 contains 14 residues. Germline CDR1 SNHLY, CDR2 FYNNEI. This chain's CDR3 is CARALAGVGETQYF. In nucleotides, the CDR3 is TGTGCCAGAGCCCTAGCGGGAGTAGGGGAGACCCAGTACTTC.

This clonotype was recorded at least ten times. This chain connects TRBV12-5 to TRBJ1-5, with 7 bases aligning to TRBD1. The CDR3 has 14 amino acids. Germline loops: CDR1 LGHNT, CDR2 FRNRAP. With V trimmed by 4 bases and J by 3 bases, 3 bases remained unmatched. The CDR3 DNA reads TGTGCTAGTGGTTCGACAGGGTTCAATCAGCCCCAGCATTTT. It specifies CASGSTGFNQPQHF.

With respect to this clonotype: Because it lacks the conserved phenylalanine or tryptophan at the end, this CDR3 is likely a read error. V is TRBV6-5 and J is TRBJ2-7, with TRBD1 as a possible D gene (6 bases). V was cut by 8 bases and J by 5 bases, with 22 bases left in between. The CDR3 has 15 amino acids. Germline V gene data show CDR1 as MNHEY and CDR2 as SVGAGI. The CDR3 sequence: CASQPRDTPDHEQYL. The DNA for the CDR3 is TGTGCCAGCCAACCCCGGGACACCCCCGACCACGAGCAGTACCTC.

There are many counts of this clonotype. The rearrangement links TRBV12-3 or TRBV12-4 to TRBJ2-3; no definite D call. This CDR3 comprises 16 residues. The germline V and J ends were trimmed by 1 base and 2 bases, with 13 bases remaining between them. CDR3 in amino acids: CASSLVVRPDTDTQYF. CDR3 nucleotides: TGTGCCAGCAGTTTAGTGGTTAGACCGGACACAGATACGCAGTATTTT.

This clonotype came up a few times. CDR3 amino acids: CASSHDVGYQPQHF. DNA of the CDR3: TGTGCCAGCAGCCACGACGTGGGCTATCAGCCCCAGCATTTT. This chain uses TRBV6-2 or TRBV6-3 with TRBJ1-5; unclear D gene. The ends were cut back, 6 bases at V and 5 bases at J, with 14 bases in the middle. CDR1 and CDR2 from the germline V gene are MNHEY and SVGEGT. The CDR3 is 14 residues long.

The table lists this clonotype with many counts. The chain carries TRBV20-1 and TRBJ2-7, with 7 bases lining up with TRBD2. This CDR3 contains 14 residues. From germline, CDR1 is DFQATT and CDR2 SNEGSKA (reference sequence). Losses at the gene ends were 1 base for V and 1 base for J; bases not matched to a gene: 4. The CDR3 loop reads CSARVAGVSYEQYF. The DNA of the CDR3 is TGCAGTGCTAGAGTTGCGGGAGTTTCCTACGAGCAGTACTTC.

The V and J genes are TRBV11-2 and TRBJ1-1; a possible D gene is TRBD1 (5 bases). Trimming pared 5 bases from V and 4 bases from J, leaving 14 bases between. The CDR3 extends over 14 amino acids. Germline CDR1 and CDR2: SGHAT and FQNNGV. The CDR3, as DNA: TGTGCCAGCAGCCCAAGGGGAGGGAGCACTGAAGCTTTCTTT. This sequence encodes CASSPRGGSTEAFF.

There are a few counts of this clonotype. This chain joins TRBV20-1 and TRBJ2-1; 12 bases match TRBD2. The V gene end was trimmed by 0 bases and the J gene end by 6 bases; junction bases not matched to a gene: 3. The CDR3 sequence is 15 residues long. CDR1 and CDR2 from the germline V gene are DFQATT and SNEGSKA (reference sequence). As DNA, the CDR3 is TGCAGTGCTAGAGATGGACTAGCGGGAAGCAATGAGCAGTTCTTC. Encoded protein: CSARDGLAGSNEQFF.

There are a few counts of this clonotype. Here the CDR3 reads CASSTHLLGGLQETQYF. As DNA, the CDR3 is TGTGCCAGCAGTACCCACCTATTAGGGGGACTCCAAGAGACCCAGTACTTC. V is TRBV27 and J is TRBJ2-5; D possibly uses TRBD1 or TRBD2 (6 bases each). The CDR3 has 17 amino acids. Germline V CDR1 and CDR2: MNHEY, SMNVEV (reference sequence). V lost 5 bases and J 1 base, leaving 20 bases between the germline ends.

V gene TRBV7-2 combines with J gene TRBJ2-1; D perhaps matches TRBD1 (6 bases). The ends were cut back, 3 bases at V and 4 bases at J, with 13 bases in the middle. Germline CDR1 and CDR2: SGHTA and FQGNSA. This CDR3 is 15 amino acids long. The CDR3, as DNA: TGTGCCAGCAGCTTGACAGGTTTGGGGTACAATGAGCAGTTCTTC. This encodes CASSLTGLGYNEQFF.